These 2 T cell receptor beta chains were sequenced from one sample in a study of spatial heterogeneity in lung cancer. MiXCR, run by TCRdb on the 5' RACE reads, gives a single entry per CDR3 protein. Found here are 90,000 to 95,000 distinct CDR3 sequences, 10% to 15% of them singletons; the top ten hold more than 40%. Time point defined: sample taken at primary tumor resection. This material consisted of PBMCs, taken at surgery. These receptors originate from a male donor with early-stage non-small cell lung cancer.

The V gene is TRBV5-1, the J gene TRBJ2-5, with D maybe TRBD2 (6 bases). The CDR3 length is 15 residues. Germline CDR1 is SGHRS and CDR2 is YFSETQ. The V end was cut by 5 bases, the J end by 4 bases, with 18 bases between. CDR3 DNA: TGCGCCAGCAGGACGACTGGGGCGGGGCCAGAGACCCAGTACTTC. Translation: CASRTTGAGPETQYF.

The chain uses TRBV29-1 and TRBJ1-2, with 12 bases that match TRBD1. In germline, CDR1 is SQVTM, CDR2 ANQGSEA. The V and J ends lost 6 bases and 0 bases, in that order; junction bases with no gene match: 11. The CDR3 spans 17 residues. CDR3 coding DNA: TGCAGCGTCACCGACGGGACAGGGGGCTTCACTAACTATGGCTACACCTTC. This translates into CSVTDGTGGFTNYGYTF.